This T cell receptor (beta chain) was captured in a study of regulatory T cells in long-lasting Graves disease. The study's findings and limits: More public clonotypes were shared by persistent patients (about 3,000) than by new patients (under 1,000).

Details on this clonotype: Its antigen is as yet unknown.

HTBI primers from iRepertoire and Arm-PCR of CDR3 regions yielded the TCR beta libraries. Original handling: Identified segments across samples numbered fewer than 80 TRBV and more than 11 TRBJ. Each CDR3 protein is one row after TCRdb ran MiXCR on the multiplex PCR reads. These V and J calls derive from TCRdb rather than the authors' analysis. This table has 400,000 to 450,000 distinct CDR3 sequences, about 17% appearing once. Time point of the sample: newly diagnosed GD, antithyroid drugs for less than 3 months. There was RNA extracted from PBMCs, and the TCR library was made from it. Guidelines of the American Thyroid Association were used to diagnose Graves' disease. J was trimmed by 8 bases and V by 5 bases; bases with no gene match: 13. The CDR3 contains 18 residues. Germline CDR1 MNHEY, CDR2 SMNVEV (reference sequence). The sample was also reused in another study, on T cells in Graves' hyperthyroidism and ophthalmopathy. From that study: The HTBI primer set served for first-round RT-PCR of the TCR CDR3.

The material sequenced was peripheral blood mononuclear cells (PBMCs), taken at new diagnosis, from a patient treated with antithyroid drugs. This receptor was identified in a woman aged 30 to 39 with Graves disease. This chain connects TRBV27 to TRBJ2-1, with TRBD2 identical over 15 bases. CDR3 bases: TGTGCCAGCAGTCCCGGACTAGCGGGAGGGCCCTCGGTCGATGAGCAGTTCTTC. Translated, it gives CASSPGLAGGPSVDEQFF.